Shown below are 19 T cell receptor beta chains from a single sample sequenced in a study of T-cell memory formation after mild COVID-19. TCRdb redid the calling of the 5' RACE reads with MiXCR, one entry per CDR3 protein. Here the sample spans around 400,000 distinct CDR3 sequences, roughly 26% being singletons. The sequencing input was PBMCs or a T cell subset sorted from them (not recorded which). These receptors all come from an adult woman who had mild COVID-19 (a few samples of this study predate the infection). Cell type and time point are not known.

This clonotype was seen once. J is TRBJ1-1 and V is TRBV9; 10 positions agree with TRBD1. Trimming cost V 3 bases and J 6 bases; bases outside gene matches: 8. Germline V CDR1 and CDR2: SGDLS, YYNGEE. The CDR3 consists of 15 residues. The CDR3 spells CASSARQGAKSEAFF. The CDR3 DNA reads as TGTGCCAGCAGCGCGAGACAGGGGGCTAAATCTGAAGCTTTCTTT.

This clonotype has just a few counts. The J gene is TRBJ2-1, the V gene TRBV30, with D unresolved. Germline assignment: CDR1 GTSNPN and CDR2 SVGIG (reference sequence). V was shortened by 7 bases and J by 4 bases, with 5 bases between the two germline ends. The CDR3 has 10 residues. The CDR3 reads CASVYNEQFF. DNA for the CDR3: TGTGCCTCTGTATACAATGAGCAGTTCTTC. Full variable domain (outside the CDR3, taken from reference TRBV30 and TRBJ2-1): SQTIHQWPATLVQPVGSPLSLECTVEGTSNPNLYWYRQAAGRGLQLLFYSVGIGQISSEVPQNLSASRPQDRQFILSSKKLLLSDSGFYLCASVYNEQFFGPGTRLTVL.

A few counts support this clonotype. The genes are TRBV7-3 and TRBJ2-6, with TRBD1 matching 7 bases. Per the germline V gene, CDR1 is SGHTA and CDR2 is FQGTGA. Trimming at V came to 4 bases and at J to 2 bases, leaving 20 bases not matched to a gene. This CDR3 has 21 amino acids. CDR3 sequence: CASSSTEQGLGRPPGANVLTF. The DNA of the CDR3 is TGTGCCAGCAGCTCCACGGAACAGGGGCTAGGGCGCCCGCCTGGGGCCAACGTCCTGACTTTC. Supplemented by reference TRBV7-3 and TRBJ2-6, the full variable domain reads GAGVSQTPSNKVTEKGKYVELRCDPISGHTALYWYRQSLGQGPEFLIYFQGTGAADDSGLPNDRFFAVRPEGSVSTLKIQRTERGDSAVYLCASSSTEQGLGRPPGANVLTFGAGSRLTVL.

Only a few counts were recorded for this clonotype. The V call is TRBV24-1, the J call TRBJ2-7; TRBD1 matches 11 bases. V lost 9 bases and J lost 0; bases outside the gene matches: 0. The length of the CDR3 is 13 residues. From germline, CDR1 is KGHDR and CDR2 SFDVKD. The CDR3 sequence: CATGQGASYEQYF. CDR3 coding DNA: TGTGCCACCGGACAGGGGGCCTCCTACGAGCAGTACTTC.

Only a few counts were recorded for this clonotype. This sequence joins TRBV7-9 and TRBJ2-2, with D perhaps TRBD1 (6 bases). Germline assignment: CDR1 SEHNR and CDR2 FQNEAQ (reference sequence). The CDR3 consists of 16 residues. V was clipped by 6 bases and J by 0 bases, with 14 bases between them. The CDR3 is CASRSRGSANTGELFF. The CDR3 DNA reads TGTGCCAGCAGGTCCAGGGGATCCGCGAACACCGGGGAGCTGTTTTTT.

The gene calls are TRBV5-1 and TRBJ2-3, with no clear D. CDR3 length: 14 residues. V lost 3 bases and J 2 bases, leaving 10 bases between the germline ends. Germline CDR1 and CDR2: SGHRS and YFSETQ. The CDR3 spells CASSSSRDTDTQYF. CDR3 sequence (DNA): TGCGCCAGCAGCTCATCACGAGACACAGATACGCAGTATTTT.

This clonotype has a handful of counts. CDR3 DNA sequence: TGTGCCACCAGTGATTTCCGGACCGCGGCAGATACGCAGTATTTT. Encoded protein: CATSDFRTAADTQYF. The rearrangement links TRBV24-1 to TRBJ2-3; no firm D call. The CDR3 sequence is 15 residues long. Per the germline V gene, CDR1 is KGHDR and CDR2 is SFDVKD. V was trimmed by 1 base and J by 4 bases, leaving 11 bases between them.

The V and J genes are TRBV20-1 and TRBJ2-5; 9 positions agree with TRBD2. This CDR3 contains 15 residues. The V segment lost 0 bases and the J segment 3 bases; nucleotides outside the gene matches: 5. Germline V gene sequence: CDR1 DFQATT, CDR2 SNEGSKA (reference sequence). CDR3 loop: CSARDGASGEETQYF. The CDR3 DNA follows: TGCAGTGCTAGAGATGGAGCTAGCGGGGAAGAGACCCAGTACTTC.

The chain uses TRBV7-3 and TRBJ2-1; D is perhaps TRBD1 or TRBD2 (6 bases each). This CDR3 has 14 residues. V was clipped by 4 bases and J by 4 bases, with 11 bases between them. CDR1 and CDR2 from the germline V gene are SGHTA and FQGTGA. The CDR3 spells CASSSPGAYNEQFF. CDR3 nucleotides: TGTGCCAGCAGCTCCCCGGGGGCTTACAATGAGCAGTTCTTC.

This chain uses TRBV9 with TRBJ1-2; 7 bases fit TRBD1. The CDR3 runs to 13 residues. CDR1 and CDR2 (germline): SGDLS, YYNGEE. The V and J ends lost 3 bases and 2 bases, in that order; junction bases with no gene match: 1. The CDR3 sequence: CASSGGQNYGYTF. The CDR3 region has the DNA TGTGCCAGCAGCGGGGGACAGAACTATGGCTACACCTTC.

The CDR3 DNA sequence: TGTGCCAGCTCACCGGGACAGGGCGATGCGGCTTTCTTT. It translates to CASSPGQGDAAFF. The chain links TRBV18 to TRBJ1-1, with TRBD1 identical over 9 bases. The junction had 7 bases not matched to a gene; V was cut back by 3 bases and J by 11 bases. CDR1 is KGHSH and CDR2 is LQKENI in the germline V gene. This CDR3 has 13 amino acids.

This clonotype was observed a few times. V gene TRBV18 combines with J gene TRBJ1-2; unclear D gene. The CDR3 extends over 12 amino acids. V was cut by 2 bases and J by 8 bases, with 9 bases left in between. Looked up from germline, CDR1 is KGHSH and CDR2 is LQKENI. CDR3 in DNA: TGTGCCAGCTCACCAGGGCTTAGGGGCTACACCTTC. Translated, it gives CASSPGLRGYTF.

This clonotype has only a few counts. The chain couples TRBV4-3 to TRBJ1-2; no firm D call. CDR3 length: 14 residues. Trimming removed 0 bases from V and 4 bases from J, with 9 bases in between. CDR1 LGHNA and CDR2 YSLEER come from the germline V gene. The CDR3 sequence is CASSQDASGYGYTF. The CDR3 region has the DNA TGCGCCAGCAGCCAAGATGCGAGTGGCTATGGCTACACCTTC.

The chain is built from TRBV5-4 and TRBJ2-1, with TRBD2 matching 7 bases. Germline CDR1 and CDR2: SGHNT and YYREEE (reference sequence). The CDR3 has 12 amino acids. J was trimmed by 8 bases and V by 9 bases; bases with no gene match: 8. For the CDR3, the DNA is TGTGCCATCGTTAGGACTAGTGATGAGCAGTTCTTC. The encoded protein is CAIVRTSDEQFF.

The CDR3 sequence is CASSGVGRIEAFF. For the CDR3, the DNA is TGTGCCAGCAGTGGGGTTGGGCGGATAGAAGCTTTCTTT. The gene calls are TRBV6-1 and TRBJ1-1; D not certain. Trimming stripped 4 bases from V and 8 bases from J, with 14 bases between. Germline assignment: CDR1 MNHNS and CDR2 SASEGT. This CDR3 is 13 amino acids long.

CDR3 in amino acids: CASNTGIDTQYF. CDR3 nucleotides: TGCGCCAGTAACACAGGGATAGATACGCAGTATTTT. V usage is TRBV5-1 and J usage is TRBJ2-3, with D maybe TRBD1 (6 bases). Deletions cut 8 bases from V and 5 bases from J, with 12 bases between. The CDR3 length is 12 residues. Germline CDR1 and CDR2: SGHRS and YFSETQ.

The table lists this clonotype with a few counts. This chain links TRBV12-3 or TRBV12-4 with TRBJ2-7; 9 bases map to TRBD1. V trimming: 5 bases; J trimming: 5 bases; junction bases outside the gene matches: 10. The CDR3 has 15 residues. In DNA form, the CDR3 reads TGTGCCAGCAGTCCGGGGACAGGGTGGGTAAACGAGCAGTACTTC. This encodes CASSPGTGWVNEQYF.

This clonotype was seen more than once but under ten times. The chain carries TRBV7-2 and TRBJ2-3, with no clear D. V was trimmed by 3 bases and J by 6 bases, leaving 13 bases between them. The CDR3 is made up of 14 amino acids. The V gene's germline CDR1 is SGHTA and CDR2 FQGNSA. CDR3 protein: CASSFPLLADTQYF. CDR3 in DNA: TGTGCCAGCAGCTTCCCTTTACTTGCCGATACGCAGTATTTT.

This rearrangement joins TRBV12-3 or TRBV12-4 to TRBJ1-2, with a weak D call TRBD1 (5 bases). The CDR3 has 15 residues. Trimming shortened V by 6 bases and J by 5 bases, and 19 bases separated the two germline ends. The CDR3 loop reads CASSPSTAASYGYTF. CDR3 in DNA: TGTGCCAGCAGCCCCTCGACAGCGGCCAGTTATGGCTACACCTTC.